This T cell receptor beta chain was obtained from a study of Ad26.COV2.S vaccination and SARS-CoV-2 variants. In this sample, this clone turned up a few times. What it recognizes is unknown. V lost 3 bases, J lost 6 bases, and 6 bases lay in between. The CDR3 extends over 12 amino acids. Study outcomes and limitations: The TCR breadth and depth analyses may have understated or missed part of the total T cell responses. Vaccinated and placebo-treated recipients had similar non-spike TCR breadth. Post-vaccination spike-specific CD8+ and CD4+ T cell responses reportedly had substantial breadth.

Assay used: immunoSEQ multiplex PCR; TCRdb lists only in-frame clones, some missing. Of 350,000 to 450,000 clones listed, about 91% are singletons. This sequence was found in a human donor who had recovered from COVID-19. The chain employs TRBV12-3 or TRBV12-4 and TRBJ1-5; D gene ambiguous. The sample consisted of peripheral blood, taken after recovery from COVID-19. The CDR3 sequence is CASSFAGQPQHF. CDR3 nucleotides: TGTGCCAGCAGTTTTGCGGGTCAGCCCCAGCATTTT.